A selection of T cell receptor beta chains follows, all from one sample in a study of shared T cell receptors in the human thymus. Profiling relied on immunoSEQ multiplex PCR, and the TCRdb table lists in-frame clones only, not all of them. The sample has approximately 760,000 clones, 80% to 90% seen once. These data were also reused for a study on human thymus T cells.

What was sequenced was thymocytes. The receptors stem from a girl under three years old with a congenital heart defect. Each CDR3 is given with its conserved first and last residue. The D gene is left open where the match is weak. The size field is filled for only some rows; it gives once, few, many or a size class.

v_gene: TRBV6-1
j_gene: TRBJ1-2
abundance: NA
d_gene: NA
CDR3nt: TGTGCCGTGGGGGGCTATGGCTACACCTTC
CDR3aa: CAVGGYGYTF

v_gene: TRBV7-2
j_gene: TRBJ2-7
abundance: once
d_gene: TRBD1
CDR3nt: TGTGCCAGCAGCCTGAGACCCGGGACAGGGAGATGCGAGCAGTACTTC
CDR3aa: CASSLRPGTGRCEQYF

v_gene: TRBV6-5
j_gene: TRBJ2-3
abundance: NA
d_gene: NA
CDR3nt: TGTGCCAGCAGTTCCGAATCCAGGTTGAGCACAGATACGCAGTATTTT
CDR3aa: CASSSESRLSTDTQYF

v_gene: TRBV28
j_gene: TRBJ2-2
abundance: NA
d_gene: TRBD2
CDR3nt: TGTGCCAGCAGTTTTACCCCCATAGCGGGGGGAGACGCCGGGGAGCTGTTTTTT
CDR3aa: CASSFTPIAGGDAGELFF

v_gene: TRBV6-1
j_gene: TRBJ2-3
abundance: NA
d_gene: TRBD2
CDR3nt: TGTGCCAGCAGTGACGGGACTAGGTCCGGCACAGATACGCAGTATTTT
CDR3aa: CASSDGTRSGTDTQYF

v_gene: TRBV7-2
j_gene: TRBJ2-2
abundance: once
d_gene: TRBD1
CDR3nt: TGTGCCAGCAGCGACAGACAGGGGGCGCTTCCAAGCACCGGGGAGCTGTTTTTT
CDR3aa: CASSDRQGALPSTGELFF

v_gene: TRBV5-4
j_gene: TRBJ2-6
abundance: few
d_gene: TRBD1
CDR3nt: TGTGCCAGCAGCGAACCGGGACAGGGACCTCTCGGGGCCAACGTCCTGACTTTC
CDR3aa: CASSEPGQGPLGANVLTF

v_gene: TRBV28
j_gene: TRBJ1-2
abundance: NA
d_gene: TRBD1
CDR3nt: TGTGCCAGCTTCCACAGGGGTTTTAACTATGGCTACACCTTC
CDR3aa: CASFHRGFNYGYTF

v_gene: TRBV29-1
j_gene: TRBJ2-3
abundance: NA
d_gene: TRBD2
CDR3nt: TGCAGCCCCGGGGACTACAGCACAGATACGCAGTATTTT
CDR3aa: CSPGDYSTDTQYF

v_gene: TRBV18
j_gene: TRBJ2-7
abundance: NA
d_gene: TRBD1
CDR3nt: TGTGCCAGCTCACGTACCGGGACAGGGGAGGCCTACGAGCAGTACTTC
CDR3aa: CASSRTGTGEAYEQYF

v_gene: TRBV10-3
j_gene: TRBJ2-2
abundance: NA
d_gene: NA
CDR3nt: TGTGCCATCAGTGAGTCATTCCCCGACACCGGGGAGCTGTTTTTT
CDR3aa: CAISESFPDTGELFF

v_gene: TRBV9
j_gene: TRBJ1-6
abundance: NA
d_gene: NA
CDR3nt: TGTGCCAGCAGCGTAGGCCCAGGTAGTGAACCCCTCCACTTT
CDR3aa: CASSVGPGSEPLHF

v_gene: TRBV5-6
j_gene: TRBJ2-7
abundance: once
d_gene: NA
CDR3nt: TGTGCCAGCAGCTTTACGGGGGACAGTCCTCAAGCCTACGAGCAGTACTTC
CDR3aa: CASSFTGDSPQAYEQYF

v_gene: TRBV6-5
j_gene: TRBJ2-7
abundance: NA
d_gene: TRBD1
CDR3nt: TGTGCCAGCAGGGGGACAGGGGAGCGGTACGAGCAGTACTTC
CDR3aa: CASRGTGERYEQYF

v_gene: TRBV9
j_gene: TRBJ2-2
abundance: few
d_gene: NA
CDR3nt: TGTGCCAGCAGCCCGACAGACACCGGGGAGCTGTTTTTT
CDR3aa: CASSPTDTGELFF

v_gene: TRBV5-6
j_gene: TRBJ2-7
abundance: NA
d_gene: NA
CDR3nt: TGTGCCAGCACCAATCCTTATGGGCAGCCCTACGAGCAGTACTTC
CDR3aa: CASTNPYGQPYEQYF

v_gene: TRBV19
j_gene: TRBJ2-5
abundance: NA
d_gene: NA
CDR3nt: TGTGCCAGTAACGAGGGTTTACAAGAGACCCAGTACTTC
CDR3aa: CASNEGLQETQYF

v_gene: TRBV28
j_gene: TRBJ2-5
abundance: few
d_gene: TRBD2
CDR3nt: TGTGCCAGCAACCCATGGCGGGGGGGCCCCCGGGAGACCCAGTACTTC
CDR3aa: CASNPWRGGPRETQYF

v_gene: TRBV7-9
j_gene: TRBJ2-7
abundance: NA
d_gene: NA
CDR3nt: TGTGCCAGCAGCTTAGAGGTCTTTGCAGGGCACTACGAGCAGTACTTC
CDR3aa: CASSLEVFAGHYEQYF

v_gene: TRBV10-3
j_gene: TRBJ1-1
abundance: once
d_gene: NA
CDR3nt: TGTGCCATCAGAGGACAGAAAGCTTTCTTT
CDR3aa: CAIRGQKAFF

v_gene: TRBV11-2
j_gene: TRBJ2-4
abundance: NA
d_gene: NA
CDR3nt: TGTGCCAGCAGCTTAGTCCTCCCAGGAGGGGCCAAAAACATTCAGTACTTC
CDR3aa: CASSLVLPGGAKNIQYF

v_gene: TRBV12-5
j_gene: TRBJ1-1
abundance: NA
d_gene: TRBD1
CDR3nt: TGTGCTAGTGGTTTAGACAGGGACACTGAAGCTTTCTTT
CDR3aa: CASGLDRDTEAFF

v_gene: TRBV4-1
j_gene: TRBJ2-1
abundance: NA
d_gene: TRBD1
CDR3nt: TGCGCCAGCAGCCAAGGATCGATCTTGACAGGGGTCTACAATGAGCAGTTCTTC
CDR3aa: CASSQGSILTGVYNEQFF

v_gene: TRBV14
j_gene: TRBJ1-1
abundance: NA
d_gene: NA
CDR3nt: TGTGCCAGCAGGGGAGGGCGGGACACTGAAGCTTTCTTT
CDR3aa: CASRGGRDTEAFF